This note documents a single T cell receptor beta chain sequence. Its antigen is unknown. The germline V gene encodes CDR1 MDHEN and CDR2 SYDVKM. With 2 bases removed from V and 1 base from J, the gap between germline ends came to 8 bases. The CDR3 extends over 14 amino acids. Produced via immunoSEQ multiplex PCR; TCRdb's table is partial and in-frame only. The sample holds some 96,000 clones; about 93% are singletons and the top ten take approximately 16%. This sample was included in a study of graft-versus-host responses after intestinal transplantation. About the research overall: Isolated intestinal, liver-intestinal, or multivisceral transplants were what recipients had. Recipients were all induced with anti-thymocyte globulin, then given tacrolimus and steroids for approximately three years.

Study-level findings and limits: The study associated peak circulating GvH clone levels with early post-transplant HvG declines. Allograft graft-versus-host to host-versus-graft clonal ratios ran high in patients with graft-donor T cell macrochimerism.

This material consisted of PBMCs, taken 450 to 480 days after intestinal transplant. V usage is TRBV28 and J usage is TRBJ1-1, with D hard to call. The receptor comes from a human patient who received an intestinal transplant, so some T cells may come from the graft donor. CDR3 coding DNA: TGTGCCAGCAGTTTAGTTCGGGGGAACACTGAAGCTTTCTTT. Amino acids: CASSLVRGNTEAFF. Full variable domain (missing parts from reference TRBV28 and TRBJ1-1): DVKVTQSSRYLVKRTGEKVFLECVQDMDHENMFWYRQDPGLGLRLIYFSYDVKMKEKGDIPEGYSVSREKKERFSLILESASTNQTSMYLCASSLVRGNTEAFFGQGTRLTVV.